This T cell receptor beta chain is drawn from a study of T cells in Graves' hyperthyroidism and ophthalmopathy. In its sample, this clonotype was seen many times. Recently diagnosed hyperthyroidism of less than 2 months' duration affected patients aged 18 to 65. Diagnoses were established using clinical symptoms, serum thyroxine and TRAb, thyroid ultrasound and orbital computed tomography. Amplification yielded TCR beta CDR3 regions, with RNA transcripts as the source. Carried out on the TCR CDR3, a first-round RT-PCR used the HTBI primer set. TCRdb used MiXCR to reprocess the multiplex PCR reads, holding one entry per CDR3 protein. The sample gives roughly 580,000 distinct CDR3 sequences, 35% to 55% of which show up once; approximately 8.2% is in the top ten. V was pared by 6 bases and J by 4 bases, with 12 bases between. The CDR3 loop spans 13 amino acids. Germline V gives CDR1 SNHLY, CDR2 FYNNEI.

Sequenced sample: peripheral blood or thyroid tissue (not recorded which). The sequence was obtained from a woman between 18 and 30 years old with Graves' hyperthyroidism. J is TRBJ1-2 and V is TRBV2; D gene unclear. The CDR3: CASRANGIYGYTF. For the CDR3, the DNA is TGTGCCAGCAGGGCTAACGGAATCTATGGCTACACCTTC.